These 18 T cell receptor beta chains were sequenced from one sample in a study of blood T cell repertoires in COVID-19. Clones were read by immunoSEQ multiplex PCR, and TCRdb kept only the in-frame ones, dropping some. The sample holds 70,000 to 80,000 clones, about 83% seen once. Material: peripheral blood. These receptors were collected from a man older than 75 with acute or convalescent COVID-19.

The chain joins TRBV7-9 to TRBJ1-5; no reliable D call. The ends were cut back, 4 bases at V and 6 bases at J, with 10 bases in the middle. The CDR3 runs 13 residues. CDR1 and CDR2 (germline): SEHNR, FQNEAQ (reference sequence). The CDR3 sequence is CASSSEMAQPQHF. CDR3 DNA: TGTGCCAGCAGCTCCGAAATGGCTCAGCCCCAGCATTTT.

This chain joins TRBV28 and TRBJ1-3; a weak D match, TRBD1 (6 bases). Trimming took 9 bases from V and 1 from J, leaving 22 bases between them. The CDR3 is 17 amino acids. Germline-derived CDR1 and CDR2 are MDHEN and SYDVKM. The CDR3 here is CASTARGTWPSGNTIYF. The CDR3, as DNA: TGTGCCAGTACGGCCAGGGGCACCTGGCCGTCTGGAAACACCATATATTTT.

The gene calls are TRBV6-2 or TRBV6-3 and TRBJ1-5; no reliable D call. The CDR3 has 13 residues. The V gene lost 1 base and the J gene lost 5 bases, with 6 bases spanning the gap. The germline gives CDR1 MNHEY, CDR2 SVGEGT. DNA for the CDR3: TGTGCCAGCAGTTACTTTTCTGATCAGCCCCAGCATTTT. Translating it yields CASSYFSDQPQHF.

The rearrangement uses TRBV9 and TRBJ1-1, with D perhaps matching TRBD1 (6 bases). The CDR3 has 14 residues. From germline, CDR1 is SGDLS and CDR2 YYNGEE. Trimming cost V 3 bases and J 4 bases, with 13 bases left between them. In DNA form, the CDR3 reads TGTGCCAGCAGCGCTACAGGGAAGCCCACTGAAGCTTTCTTT. Translating it yields CASSATGKPTEAFF.

V and J are TRBV19 and TRBJ1-5; 10 bases are shared with TRBD1. Per germline, CDR1 LNHDA and CDR2 SQIVND (reference sequence). The CDR3 sequence is 14 residues long. With 8 bases clipped from V and 7 bases from J, the junction kept 8 bases outside the gene matches. The CDR3 here is CASSDRGQGQPQHF. CDR3 sequence (DNA): TGTGCCAGTTCTGACAGGGGGCAAGGGCAGCCCCAGCATTTT.

This clone was seen once. This sequence joins TRBV18 and TRBJ1-2, with TRBD1 matching 9 bases. In germline, CDR1 is KGHSH, CDR2 LQKENI. This CDR3 contains 14 residues. V gave up 5 bases and J gave up 3 bases; unmatched junction bases: 4. The DNA for the CDR3 is TGTGCCAGCTCAACCGGGACAGGGTACTATGGCTACACCTTC. It yields the protein CASSTGTGYYGYTF.

This sequence joins TRBV2 and TRBJ1-1; TRBD1 matches at 9 bases. V was pared by 7 bases and J by 4 bases, with 7 bases of the junction left unmatched. The CDR3 contains 14 residues. Germline values: CDR1 SNHLY, CDR2 FYNNEI. CDR3 DNA: TGTGCCAGCACCGATAAGACAGGGGGCACTGAAGCTTTCTTT. Translating gives CASTDKTGGTEAFF.

The chain has TRBV24-1 and TRBJ1-2; D is unresolved. Germline V gene lookup returns CDR1 KGHDR and CDR2 SFDVKD. Trimming pared 3 bases from V and 7 bases from J, leaving 11 bases between. The CDR3 consists of 13 residues. CDR3 amino acids: CATSDAGLGGYTF. CDR3 in DNA: TGTGCCACCAGTGATGCGGGGTTAGGTGGCTACACCTTC.

The chain carries TRBV28 and TRBJ1-2; D not resolved. V was trimmed by 5 bases and J by 5 bases, leaving 9 bases between them. Looked up from germline, CDR1 is MDHEN and CDR2 is SYDVKM. The CDR3 has 12 residues. The CDR3 DNA reads TGTGCCAGCAGTAGGAGGGTATATGGCTACACCTTC. Translated, it gives CASSRRVYGYTF.

The CDR3 reads CASSPTLTGARNTIYF. The CDR3 DNA reads as TGTGCCAGCTCACCGACCCTTACAGGGGCGAGAAACACCATATATTTT. The chain recombines TRBV18 with TRBJ1-3, with 7 nucleotides matching TRBD1. Germline V gene data show CDR1 as KGHSH and CDR2 as LQKENI. After removal of 3 bases from V and 5 bases from J, the junction contained 10 bases not matched to a gene. This CDR3 region has 16 residues.

The chain recombines TRBV6-5 with TRBJ1-3, with 8 bases fitting TRBD1. This CDR3 spans 16 amino acids. Per germline, CDR1 MNHEY and CDR2 SVGAGI. V gave up 0 bases and J gave up 9 bases; unmatched junction bases: 10. CDR3 nucleotide sequence: TGTGCCAGCAGTTACTCGGGACAGGATCCTGGGGGCACCATATATTTT. This encodes CASSYSGQDPGGTIYF.

Only a few counts were recorded for this clone. The genes are TRBV28 and TRBJ2-1, with 14 bases aligning to TRBD2. This CDR3 is 14 amino acids long. The trim removed 8 bases at V and 7 bases at J, leaving 4 bases unmatched. The germline V gene has CDR1 MDHEN and CDR2 SYDVKM. The CDR3 region is CASGTSGGGNEQFF. The CDR3 DNA reads as TGTGCCAGCGGGACTAGCGGGGGAGGTAATGAGCAGTTCTTC. The whole variable domain, filled in from reference TRBV28 and TRBJ2-1, reads DVKVTQSSRYLVKRTGEKVFLECVQDMDHENMFWYRQDPGLGLRLIYFSYDVKMKEKGDIPEGYSVSREKKERFSLILESASTNQTSMYLCASGTSGGGNEQFFGPGTRLTVL.

The CDR3 loop is CASSPPLSRGDTQYF. In nucleotides, the CDR3 is TGTGCCAGCTCACCACCGTTATCCAGGGGAGATACGCAGTATTTT. This rearrangement joins TRBV18 to TRBJ2-3; a weak D match, TRBD1 (6 bases). The length of the CDR3 is 15 residues. Deletions cut 0 bases from V and 5 bases from J, with 12 bases between. Germline CDR1 reads KGHSH; CDR2 reads LQKENI.

J is TRBJ2-2 and V is TRBV19, with 7 bases that match TRBD1. The CDR3 extends over 14 amino acids. V gave up 5 bases and J gave up 8 bases; unmatched junction bases: 8. Germline-derived CDR1 and CDR2 are LNHDA and SQIVND (reference sequence). DNA of the CDR3: TGTGCCAGTAGTTGGGACAGTTCCCGGGGGGAGCTGTTTTTT. Residues: CASSWDSSRGELFF.

J is TRBJ2-7 and V is TRBV7-2; 10 positions match TRBD2. This CDR3 has 15 residues. Germline V gives CDR1 SGHTA, CDR2 FQGNSA. V lost 7 bases to trimming and J lost 0 bases; unmatched junction nucleotides: 6. CDR3 DNA sequence: TGTGCCAGCACCCGGACTAGCGGCTTCTCCTACGAGCAGTACTTC. Amino acid sequence: CASTRTSGFSYEQYF.

The chain joins TRBV28 to TRBJ1-5, with D perhaps TRBD1 (6 bases). This CDR3 contains 14 residues. CDR1 and CDR2 (germline): MDHEN, SYDVKM. V was clipped by 7 bases and J by 0 bases, with 10 bases between them. This CDR3 reads CASTLDSSNQPQHF. The CDR3, as DNA: TGTGCCAGCACCCTGGACAGTAGCAATCAGCCCCAGCATTTT.

The chain uses TRBV2 and TRBJ1-2; possible D gene TRBD1, 6 bases. Trimming took off 2 bases at V and 3 bases at J, with 10 bases between the two ends. Germline V gene data show CDR1 as SNHLY and CDR2 as FYNNEI. The CDR3 runs 14 residues. The CDR3 DNA reads as TGTGCCAGCAGTGAAAGGCCAGGGGACTATGGCTACACCTTC. Translating gives CASSERPGDYGYTF.

V is TRBV27 and J is TRBJ1-4, with 10 positions matching TRBD1. After removal of 8 bases from V and 9 bases from J, the junction contained 9 bases not matched to a gene. This CDR3 has 14 residues. The V gene's germline CDR1 is MNHEY and CDR2 SMNVEV (reference sequence). CDR3 sequence: CASGGDRGLKKLFF. The CDR3 region has the DNA TGTGCCAGCGGAGGGGACAGGGGATTGAAAAAACTGTTTTTT.